This is a list of T cell receptor beta chains from one sample in a study of technical replicates of blood from several donors. TCRdb's copy holds only in-frame clones and misses some; the assay was immunoSEQ multiplex PCR. The table lists fewer than 95,000 clones, about 93% of them singletons. The sample consisted of T cells isolated from PBMCs. Receptor source: a human donor in good health. Both conserved end residues are part of each CDR3. Each record gives: CDR3 length, V gene, D gene, J gene, CDR3 protein, CDR3 DNA. The D gene is left open where the match is weak.

>16|TRBV5-4|TRBD1|TRBJ2-6
CASSDQGALGANVLTF
TGTGCCAGCAGCGACCAGGGGGCGCTCGGGGCCAACGTCCTGACTTTC
>14|TRBV4-1|TRBD2|TRBJ2-1
CASSQPGLANEQFF
TGCGCCAGCAGCCAGCCGGGACTAGCCAATGAGCAGTTCTTC
>12|TRBV7-9|TRBD1|TRBJ1-2
CASRAGGYGYTF
TGTGCCAGCAGAGCAGGGGGTTATGGCTACACCTTC
>17|TRBV7-9|-|TRBJ2-3
CASSLNLGLASTDTQYF
TGTGCCAGCAGCTTAAATCTCGGCCTAGCTAGCACAGATACGCAGTATTTT
>15|TRBV19|-|TRBJ2-1
CASSIQGKSYNEQFF
TGTGCCAGTAGTATACAGGGTAAATCTTACAATGAGCAGTTCTTC
>18|TRBV4-1|-|TRBJ1-1
CASSQLRKDKPLNTEAFF
TGCGCCAGCAGCCAGCTCCGTAAGGACAAACCACTGAACACTGAAGCTTTCTTT
>14|TRBV5-1|TRBD1|TRBJ2-7
CASSPPTGDYEQYF
TGCGCCAGCAGTCCCCCCACAGGGGACTACGAGCAGTACTTC
>15|TRBV6-4|-|TRBJ1-1
CASSPEQGLNTEAFF
TGTGCCAGCAGCCCGGAGCAGGGCTTAAACACTGAAGCTTTCTTT
>13|TRBV6-6|TRBD1|TRBJ1-2
CASSALTGSGYTF
TGTGCCAGCAGCGCCCTGACAGGGAGCGGCTACACCTTC
>15|TRBV4-2|TRBD2|TRBJ2-7
CASSQETGLAYEQYF
TGTGCCAGCAGCCAAGAAACCGGACTAGCCTACGAGCAGTACTTC
>16|TRBV11-3|-|TRBJ1-2
CASSLNWDSARYGYTF
TGTGCCAGCAGCCTAAATTGGGACTCAGCACGCTATGGCTACACCTTC
>17|TRBV4-1|TRBD1|TRBJ1-3
CASSQGRQGASGNTIYF
TGCGCCAGCAGCCAGGGTCGACAGGGGGCCTCTGGAAACACCATATATTTT